Each of the 12 T cell receptor beta chains below was sequenced from the same sample in a study of blood T cell repertoires in COVID-19. Generated by immunoSEQ multiplex PCR, the TCRdb table keeps only in-frame clones and is missing some. Among 25,000 to 30,000 clones listed, 55% to 75% were seen once. The sample consisted of peripheral blood. The receptors originated from a boy aged 2 to 9 with active or convalescent COVID-19.

The chain recombines TRBV30 with TRBJ2-7; maybe TRBD1 (5 bases). The CDR3 sequence is 14 residues long. The germline gives CDR1 GTSNPN, CDR2 SVGIG (reference sequence). V gave up 1 base and J gave up 2 bases, with 12 bases separating them. The CDR3 coding sequence is TGTGCCTGGAGTGCAGGACATGGCCCCTACGAGCAGTACTTC. It yields the protein CAWSAGHGPYEQYF.

This clone was picked up one time. The genes are TRBV5-4 and TRBJ2-7; 12 bases are shared with TRBD2. CDR1 is SGHNT and CDR2 is YYREEE in the germline V gene (reference sequence). The CDR3 contains 16 residues. After removal of 4 bases from V and 3 bases from J, the junction contained 8 bases not matched to a gene. The CDR3 is CASSPPLAGGIYEQYF. For the CDR3, the DNA is TGTGCCAGCAGCCCTCCTCTAGCGGGAGGGATCTACGAGCAGTACTTC.

The CDR3 region has the DNA TGTGCCACCTCCGGGACAGGTATCTCTGGAAACACCATATATTTT. Its protein is CATSGTGISGNTIYF. The J gene is TRBJ1-3, the V gene TRBV19; 8 positions agree with TRBD1. J lost 0 bases, V lost 10 bases, and 8 bases had no gene match. Germline V CDR1 and CDR2: LNHDA, SQIVND (reference sequence). This CDR3 has 15 amino acids.

The V and J genes are TRBV6-5 and TRBJ1-5; D is uncertain. The V gene's germline CDR1 is MNHEY and CDR2 SVGAGI. V was shortened by 6 bases and J by 2 bases, with 11 bases between the two germline ends. The CDR3 length is 14 residues. CDR3 bases: TGTGCCAGCAGCTTGGCCCCAGGCAATCAGCCCCAGCATTTT. It translates to CASSLAPGNQPQHF.

V and J are TRBV7-8 and TRBJ2-5; 8 positions match TRBD1. The germline CDR1 and CDR2 sequences are SGHVS and FQNEAQ. V shed 5 bases, J shed 4 bases, and the junction held 15 bases outside the gene matches. The CDR3 is made up of 17 amino acids. CDR3 nucleotides: TGTGCCAGCAGCCCTAGCTGGGGACAGGCCTCCGGAGAGACCCAGTACTTC. Its protein product is CASSPSWGQASGETQYF.

The chain employs TRBV27 and TRBJ2-5; 11 bases line up with TRBD2. The CDR3 is 16 residues long. The J segment lost 6 bases and the V segment lost 1 base, leaving 7 bases of the junction unmatched. Germline lookup yields CDR1 MNHEY and CDR2 SMNVEV (reference sequence). The CDR3: CASSLWASGGLKTQYF. Here the CDR3 DNA reads TGTGCCAGCAGTTTATGGGCTAGCGGGGGGCTGAAGACCCAGTACTTC.

The gene calls are TRBV10-1 and TRBJ1-5; D gene uncertain. V gave up 2 bases and J gave up 9 bases, with 11 bases separating them. In germline, CDR1 is WNHNN, CDR2 SYGVQD (reference sequence). CDR3 length equals 13 residues. CDR3 sequence reads: CASSEILESPQHF. The CDR3 region has the DNA TGCGCCAGCAGTGAGATCTTGGAGTCGCCCCAGCATTTT.

This clone was detected only once. J is TRBJ1-1 and V is TRBV7-2; D call uncertain. V was clipped by 4 bases and J by 2 bases, with 11 bases between them. CDR3 length equals 14 residues. In germline, CDR1 is SGHTA, CDR2 FQGNSA. The CDR3 DNA reads TGTGCCAGCAGCTCCCAGTGGGCCAACACTGAAGCTTTCTTT. Translation: CASSSQWANTEAFF.

The rearrangement links TRBV5-5 to TRBJ2-3, with 9 bases matching TRBD1. The CDR3 is 14 amino acids. The trim removed 7 bases at V and 2 bases at J, leaving 5 bases unmatched. The germline V gene has CDR1 SGHKS and CDR2 YYEKEE (reference sequence). The CDR3 DNA reads TGTGCCAGCCCCGGGACAGGGACCACAGATACGCAGTATTTT. Protein: CASPGTGTTDTQYF.

The chain recombines TRBV4-1 with TRBJ2-2; tentative D call: TRBD1 (5 bases). Per germline, CDR1 MGHRA and CDR2 YSYEKL. The CDR3 has 15 residues. Trimming removed 0 bases at V and 9 bases at J, with 14 bases between. Written as DNA, the CDR3 is TGCGCCAGCAGCCAAGATATCCAGGGCGGAAGGGAGCTGTTTTTT. Translation gives CASSQDIQGGRELFF.

This chain uses TRBV19 with TRBJ1-6; weak D call: TRBD1 (6 bases). Trimming took off 5 bases at V and 6 bases at J, with 11 bases between the two ends. The length of the CDR3 is 14 residues. Looked up from germline, CDR1 is LNHDA and CDR2 is SQIVND (reference sequence). In DNA form, the CDR3 reads TGTGCCAGTAGTCCCGACAGGCGTAATTCACCCCTCCACTTT. It translates to CASSPDRRNSPLHF.

The V gene is TRBV2, the J gene TRBJ2-6; the D gene is possibly TRBD2 (5 bases). The CDR3 has 17 amino acids. The V end was cut by 7 bases, the J end by 0 bases, with 16 bases between. Germline values: CDR1 SNHLY, CDR2 FYNNEI. The CDR3 reads CASTPSSRPSGANVLTF. The CDR3 coding sequence is TGTGCCAGCACCCCTAGCTCGAGACCCTCTGGGGCCAACGTCCTGACTTTC.